The clone carrying this T cell receptor (beta chain) was seen once. Regarding donors, all were healthy bone marrow donors. The data derive from a study of cytomegalovirus exposure and HLA in healthy donors. Study-wide background: There were some 400 genotyped donors. Of these, 81% fell in the genetic ancestry cluster associated with self-reported Caucasian donors.

This CDR3 contains 11 residues. The PCR had 60 Vbeta and 13 Jbeta primers. This table comes from immunoSEQ multiplex PCR, and its TCRdb copy is limited to in-frame clones, with some not included. Of some 200,000 clones listed, roughly 80% are singletons. The sequence was obtained from a man in his forties or fifties in good health and CMV-seronegative. The source material was PBMCs. The chain has TRBV21-1 and TRBJ2-4; the table's D call of TRBD2 was not tested on the DNA. TRBV21-1 is labeled a pseudogene. The CDR3 DNA reads TGTGCCAGCTCCCGGGAGGACATTCAGTACTTC. It codes for CASSREDIQYF.